The subject of this entry is one T cell receptor beta chain. The V gene's germline CDR1 is SGHVS and CDR2 FNYEAQ. The CDR3 is 17 residues long. Trimming removed 0 bases at V and 3 bases at J, with 12 bases between. The data stem from a study of blood T cell repertoires in COVID-19. Study in general: Samples taken during acute and convalescent COVID-19 were collected in the United States, Italy and Spain. PBMCs, B-cell-depleted T cells, or T cells provided the cDNA or gDNA that made up the material.

Patients at the Seattle site were enrolled during active infection and followed longitudinally. Some clones are missing from TCRdb's copy, which holds only in-frame ones; the method was immunoSEQ multiplex PCR. Of under 250,000 clones listed, around nine tenths are singletons. The origin of this receptor is a man aged 25-40 years with COVID-19, enrolled during active disease. The V gene is TRBV7-6, the J gene TRBJ2-6; no clear D gene. The specimen sequenced was peripheral blood. CDR3 nucleotide sequence: TGTGCCAGCAGCTTAGCGCGCTCCCCGAATGGGGCCAACGTCCTGACTTTC. It encodes CASSLARSPNGANVLTF.